This TCR beta chain came from a study of T cell responses to AZD1222 COVID-19 vaccine. Second doses that came at about 4 or about 12 weeks were put together. Profiling relied on immunoSEQ multiplex PCR, and the TCRdb table lists in-frame clones only, not all of them. The table has tens of thousands of clones, 80% to 95% seen once; the top ten hold around 30%. The CDR3 totals 14 residues. The germline gives CDR1 ENHRY, CDR2 SYGVKD. Trimming stripped 4 bases from V and 7 bases from J, with 14 bases between. The sample consisted of peripheral blood, taken 28 days after the second AZD1222 dose. The TCR comes from an adult who received the AZD1222 COVID-19 vaccine. V usage is TRBV10-3 and J usage is TRBJ1-5, with TRBD1 as a possible D gene (5 bases). CDR3 in amino acids: CAISATGGNQPQHF. CDR3 coding DNA: TGTGCCATCAGTGCTACAGGTGGGAACCAGCCCCAGCATTTT.